This is a list of T cell receptor beta chains from one sample in a study of T cell repertoires in cytomegalovirus infection. Their antigen targets remain unknown. From the reads, TCRdb called clonotypes with MiXCR, one entry per CDR3 protein. The sample has approximately 500,000 distinct CDR3 sequences, around 30% seen once; the top ten hold 15% to 20%. Source: cultured PBMCs, taken from culture after CMV antigen stimulation. Source of these receptors: a human donor in good health (CMV status not recorded). Some clones in this sample may be carry-over from other donors' samples. CDR3s include the opening cysteine and the closing phenylalanine or tryptophan. D genes are given only for firm matches. Only part of the rows carry a size: once, few, many, or a class if the clone is expanded.

J: TRBJ2-1; D: TRBD2; size: -; V: TRBV6-1; DNA: TGTGCCAGCAGTTACAGCGGGAGAGAATATGAGCAGTTCTTC; CDR3: CASSYSGREYEQFF
J: TRBJ1-2; D: -; size: -; V: TRBV6-8; DNA: TGTGCCAGCAACGCCGGACACCGCTATGGCTACACCTTC; CDR3: CASNAGHRYGYTF
J: TRBJ2-3; D: -; size: -; V: TRBV7-2; DNA: TGTGCCAGCAGCTTAATCGGGTCTCTTGTTACGCAGTATTTT; CDR3: CASSLIGSLVTQYF
J: TRBJ2-1; D: -; size: few; V: TRBV11-2; DNA: TGTGCCAGCAGCCTCCCGCCTAGCTACAATGAGCAGTTCTTC; CDR3: CASSLPPSYNEQFF
J: TRBJ2-7; D: -; size: many; V: TRBV7-2; DNA: TGTGCCAGCAGCTTAGAGACTCTCGGCAAGCAGTACTTC; CDR3: CASSLETLGKQYF
J: TRBJ2-1; D: -; size: many; V: TRBV7-2; DNA: TGTGCCAGCAGCTTAGACGGGGATTCCTACAATGAGCAGTTCTTC; CDR3: CASSLDGDSYNEQFF
J: TRBJ2-7; D: -; size: -; V: TRBV28; DNA: TGTGCCAGCAGTTTGTTGGGGAATACCGTGATCCGTATGGAGCAGTACTTC; CDR3: CASSLLGNTVIRMEQYF
J: TRBJ2-1; D: TRBD2; size: -; V: TRBV2; DNA: TGTGCCAGCAGTCGACTAGCGGCATACAATGAGCAGTTCTTC; CDR3: CASSRLAAYNEQFF
J: TRBJ2-5; D: -; size: -; V: TRBV20-1; DNA: TGCAGTGCTAGCCCGGGGAACCAAGAGACCCAGTACTTC; CDR3: CSASPGNQETQYF
J: TRBJ2-2; D: -; size: few; V: TRBV5-4; DNA: TGTGCCAGCAGCGGGAGGGGGCTAACAGGCGGGGAGCTGTTTTTT; CDR3: CASSGRGLTGGELFF
J: TRBJ2-5; D: TRBD1; size: -; V: TRBV7-2; DNA: TGTGCCAGCAGACTACAGGGGGCAGAGACCCAGTACTTC; CDR3: CASRLQGAETQYF
J: TRBJ2-1; D: TRBD2; size: -; V: TRBV28; DNA: TGTGCCACCCTTAGCGGGGGCTCCTACAATGAGCAGTTCTTC; CDR3: CATLSGGSYNEQFF
J: TRBJ1-2; D: -; size: -; V: TRBV7-8; DNA: TGTGCCAGCAGCTCCCGGTTCCGCCCAGGGCCGGGCTACACCTTC; CDR3: CASSSRFRPGPGYTF
J: TRBJ2-1; D: TRBD2; size: -; V: TRBV6-5; DNA: TGTGCCAGCAGTTACCAAAATACCGGGACTAGCAGAAATGAGCAGTTCTTC; CDR3: CASSYQNTGTSRNEQFF
J: TRBJ2-1; D: -; size: few; V: TRBV4-2; DNA: TGTGCCAGCAGCCAACTCGATGAGCAGTTCTTC; CDR3: CASSQLDEQFF
J: TRBJ2-2; D: -; size: -; V: TRBV12-3/TRBV12-4; DNA: TGTGCCAGCAGCCGACAACAGGGAATCGGGGAGCTGTTTTTT; CDR3: CASSRQQGIGELFF
J: TRBJ2-7; D: -; size: -; V: TRBV18; DNA: TGTGCCAGCTCACCACTCGAGAGACCGTCGCTCGAGCAGTACTTC; CDR3: CASSPLERPSLEQYF
J: TRBJ2-3; D: -; size: -; V: TRBV12-3/TRBV12-4; DNA: TGTGCCAGCAGTCCTCAAGCAGCAGATACGCAGTATTTT; CDR3: CASSPQAADTQYF
J: TRBJ1-1; D: -; size: few; V: TRBV10-3; DNA: TGTGCCATCAGTGCCGATCAAAGGAGAGACACTGAAGCTTTCTTT; CDR3: CAISADQRRDTEAFF
J: TRBJ2-6; D: TRBD1; size: -; V: TRBV12-3/TRBV12-4; DNA: TGTGCCAGCAGTTTTACAGGGGCCTCTGGGGCCAACGTCCTGACTTTC; CDR3: CASSFTGASGANVLTF
J: TRBJ2-5; D: -; size: -; V: TRBV11-2; DNA: TGTGCCTCAGCAGTTGAGGACGGGGAGACCCAGTACTTC; CDR3: CASAVEDGETQYF
J: TRBJ2-5; D: -; size: -; V: TRBV11-2; DNA: TGTGCCAGCAGCTTATCCCAGGGAGTGAGGCGGGAGACCCAGTACTTC; CDR3: CASSLSQGVRRETQYF